A single sample is the source of the 5 T cell receptor beta chains below, sequenced in a study of shared T cell receptors in the human thymus. Only in-frame clones appear in the TCRdb table, and some are missing; sequencing was by immunoSEQ multiplex PCR. The sample contains hundreds of thousands of clones, around 87% of which appear only once. These same records also appear under a second study, on human thymus T cells.

Sequenced: thymocytes. Every receptor here comes from a boy under two years old with a congenital heart defect.

This rearrangement joins TRBV15 to TRBJ2-5; TRBD2 aligns across 7 bases. V trimming: 3 bases; J trimming: 6 bases; junction bases outside the gene matches: 16. The germline gives CDR1 LNHNV, CDR2 YYDKDF (reference sequence). This CDR3 comprises 17 residues. The CDR3 protein is CATSRIPREASGKTQYF. The CDR3 DNA reads TGTGCCACCAGCAGGATCCCTCGGGAGGCCTCGGGGAAGACCCAGTACTTC.

The chain joins TRBV5-4 to TRBJ2-3; 10 positions agree with TRBD1. V shed 0 bases and J 5 bases; nucleotides not matched to a gene: 9. CDR3 size: 17 residues. The germline V gene encodes CDR1 SGHNT and CDR2 YYREEE (reference sequence). In nucleotides, the CDR3 is TGTGCCAGCAGCTTGGCCTTCCGGGACAGGGGCCAAGATACGCAGTATTTT. This gives the protein CASSLAFRDRGQDTQYF. The full variable domain, rest sourced from reference TRBV5-4 and TRBJ2-3, is ETGVTQSPTHLIKTRGQQVTLRCSSQSGHNTVSWYQQALGQGPQFIFQYYREEENGRGNFPPRFSGLQFPNYSSELNVNALELDDSALYLCASSLAFRDRGQDTQYFGPGTRLTVL.

The DNA of the CDR3 is TGTGCCAGCAGGAAAGGGAGTTGGACAGATACGCAGTATTTT. Amino acids: CASRKGSWTDTQYF. This sequence joins TRBV5-4 and TRBJ2-3; the D gene is possibly TRBD2 (5 bases). The CDR3 length is 14 residues. Trimming stripped 5 bases from V and 3 bases from J, with 13 bases between. Germline V gene lookup returns CDR1 SGHNT and CDR2 YYREEE (reference sequence).

CDR3: CASSSRDRSSTLPQHF. CDR3 bases: TGTGCCAGCAGCTCCCGGGACAGGTCTTCGACATTGCCCCAGCATTTT. This chain connects TRBV7-8 to TRBJ1-5, with 8 nucleotides matching TRBD1. Germline assignment: CDR1 SGHVS and CDR2 FQNEAQ. The V gene end was trimmed by 4 bases and the J gene end by 9 bases; junction bases not matched to a gene: 14. The CDR3 consists of 16 residues.

This chain's CDR3 is CAIRLPGVNTEAFF. The CDR3 nucleotides read TGTGCCATCAGGCTCCCGGGGGTGAACACTGAAGCTTTCTTT. The chain is built from TRBV10-3 and TRBJ1-1; TRBD1 might be the D (5 bases). Germline V gene data show CDR1 as ENHRY and CDR2 as SYGVKD. This CDR3 is 14 amino acids long. The V gene lost 6 bases and the J gene lost 0 bases, with 11 bases spanning the gap.